Listed below are T cell receptor beta chains from one sample, sequenced in a study of shared clonotypes between healthy human individuals. This table comes from immunoSEQ multiplex PCR, and its TCRdb copy is limited to in-frame clones, with some not included. Of approximately 1.9 million clones listed, just over 90% were seen once; the top ten hold less than 2%. The sample taken for sequencing was naive CD8+ T cells from PBMCs. Receptors were obtained from a man younger than 35 in good health. Some clones in this sample may be carry-over from other donors' samples. The CDR3 runs from the conserved cysteine through the conserved F or W. The D gene is left open where the match is weak.

v_call: TRBV15
d_call: TRBD1
j_call: TRBJ1-4
cdr3_aa: CATRPGQGANEKLFF

v_call: TRBV7-9
d_call: .
j_call: TRBJ2-1
cdr3_aa: CASILSTYNEQFF

v_call: TRBV7-3
d_call: TRBD1
j_call: TRBJ1-2
cdr3_aa: CASSVSGTGTYGYTF

v_call: TRBV28
d_call: .
j_call: TRBJ1-2
cdr3_aa: CASSLYEGYYGYTF

v_call: TRBV19
d_call: TRBD1
j_call: TRBJ1-1
cdr3_aa: CATSTGGLRGTEAFF

v_call: TRBV25-1
d_call: .
j_call: TRBJ1-1
cdr3_aa: CASTRVGGPNTEAFF

v_call: TRBV7-9
d_call: .
j_call: TRBJ1-1
cdr3_aa: CASSPDRPIEAFF

v_call: TRBV10-1
d_call: .
j_call: TRBJ2-7
cdr3_aa: CASSESEGEQYF

v_call: TRBV5-6
d_call: .
j_call: TRBJ2-7
cdr3_aa: CASSLSTVGEQYF

v_call: TRBV28
d_call: TRBD1
j_call: TRBJ2-1
cdr3_aa: CASSLRGQAPINQQFF

v_call: TRBV2
d_call: TRBD1
j_call: TRBJ2-7
cdr3_aa: CASSELVSGQFYEQYF

v_call: TRBV7-8
d_call: TRBD2
j_call: TRBJ2-5
cdr3_aa: CASRRTSGRVGETQYF

v_call: TRBV28
d_call: .
j_call: TRBJ2-3
cdr3_aa: CASGGSGRSTDTQYF

v_call: TRBV14
d_call: TRBD2
j_call: TRBJ2-1
cdr3_aa: CATSFLAGPPGGEQFF

v_call: TRBV27
d_call: TRBD1
j_call: TRBJ1-2
cdr3_aa: CASSLGRDSYGYTF

v_call: TRBV6-1
d_call: TRBD2
j_call: TRBJ2-7
cdr3_aa: CASSGLGLDTYEQYF

v_call: TRBV15
d_call: .
j_call: TRBJ2-2
cdr3_aa: CATREAWQNTGELFF

v_call: TRBV6-6
d_call: .
j_call: TRBJ1-5
cdr3_aa: CASSYDGRPEQPQHF

v_call: TRBV27
d_call: TRBD2
j_call: TRBJ2-7
cdr3_aa: CASSLWTSGISYEQYF

v_call: TRBV9
d_call: TRBD2
j_call: TRBJ2-2
cdr3_aa: CASSGGGSSGIGNTGELFF

v_call: TRBV7-9
d_call: TRBD2
j_call: TRBJ2-7
cdr3_aa: CASSLASGTYEQYF

v_call: TRBV19
d_call: TRBD1
j_call: TRBJ1-5
cdr3_aa: CASSYRDRANQPQHF

v_call: TRBV7-9
d_call: .
j_call: TRBJ1-1
cdr3_aa: CASVVGGSNTEAFF

v_call: TRBV2
d_call: .
j_call: TRBJ2-2
cdr3_aa: CASGQKNTGELFF

v_call: TRBV5-1
d_call: .
j_call: TRBJ1-1
cdr3_aa: CASSMGTPVPEAFF

v_call: TRBV25-1
d_call: .
j_call: TRBJ2-5
cdr3_aa: CASSHGESETQYF

v_call: TRBV19
d_call: .
j_call: TRBJ1-2
cdr3_aa: CASSIEMGLLGHYGYTF

v_call: TRBV6-6
d_call: .
j_call: TRBJ2-1
cdr3_aa: CASSYTAYGEQFF

v_call: TRBV30
d_call: .
j_call: TRBJ1-1
cdr3_aa: CAWSVLNGGTEAFF

v_call: TRBV2
d_call: .
j_call: TRBJ2-7
cdr3_aa: CASSGETGTGNYEQYF

v_call: TRBV14
d_call: TRBD1
j_call: TRBJ2-7
cdr3_aa: CASSPDEGQGHYEQYF

v_call: TRBV11-2
d_call: .
j_call: TRBJ2-7
cdr3_aa: CASSLAGFSYEQYF

v_call: TRBV11-2
d_call: .
j_call: TRBJ2-3
cdr3_aa: CASSSIREIADTQYF

v_call: TRBV28
d_call: .
j_call: TRBJ2-7
cdr3_aa: CASSFQGPAYEQYF

v_call: TRBV10-3
d_call: .
j_call: TRBJ2-3
cdr3_aa: CAIRGVGGPTDTQYF

v_call: TRBV27
d_call: .
j_call: TRBJ2-7
cdr3_aa: CASKIAARSNEQYF

v_call: TRBV2
d_call: TRBD1
j_call: TRBJ1-1
cdr3_aa: CASSLRDRGTGAEAFF

v_call: TRBV7-9
d_call: TRBD1
j_call: TRBJ1-1
cdr3_aa: CASSLGKQGKNTEAFF

v_call: TRBV6-5
d_call: .
j_call: TRBJ2-2
cdr3_aa: CAISGNRVGTGELFF

v_call: TRBV28
d_call: .
j_call: TRBJ2-1
cdr3_aa: CASSLSLELYNEQFF

v_call: TRBV27
d_call: TRBD1
j_call: TRBJ1-2
cdr3_aa: CASTSMGQGAYYGYTF

v_call: TRBV10-3
d_call: TRBD2
j_call: TRBJ2-7
cdr3_aa: CAISEKKRDSYEQYF

v_call: TRBV27
d_call: TRBD2
j_call: TRBJ2-7
cdr3_aa: CASSSQAGGSYEQYF

v_call: TRBV10-3
d_call: .
j_call: TRBJ2-2
cdr3_aa: CAINTKTGELFF

v_call: TRBV28
d_call: .
j_call: TRBJ2-1
cdr3_aa: CASSPPSRDEQFF

v_call: TRBV5-1
d_call: .
j_call: TRBJ1-2
cdr3_aa: CASSPGQNAYGYTF

v_call: TRBV4-3
d_call: TRBD1
j_call: TRBJ1-2
cdr3_aa: CASSQYRGGYGYTF

v_call: TRBV5-5
d_call: .
j_call: TRBJ2-2
cdr3_aa: CASSATFTGELFF